This T cell receptor beta chain was recovered during a study of T-cell reconstitution after alpha-beta-depleted transplantation in children (dated by TCRdb to about 2016). With respect to the entire study: T-cell immune reconstitution after TCRalphabeta/CD19-depleted allogeneic hematopoietic cell transplantation in children was quantitatively tracked in the study by means of TCR repertoire profiling.

Results and caveats for the whole study, not just this receptor: In some patients, the high TCRbeta diversity seen at day 60 was put down to recipient T cells and intrathymic progenitors that had survived conditioning. About two months after transplant, the apparently early recovery of alphabetaT-cell counts reportedly depended on just several hundred clones that had expanded rapidly and came from non-depleted graft cells. Hyperexpanded clone frequencies declined over subsequent months; after one year, T-cell counts and TCRbeta diversity were mostly attributed to newly produced T cells.

V was cut back by 6 bases and J by 7 bases, leaving a gap of 9 bases between them. The CDR3 contains 11 residues, cysteine and phenylalanine counted. Only the CDR3 DNA stays, 33 bases, in frame from base 1. This specimen's treatment or condition label, interpreted: allogeneic hematopoietic cell transplantation with graft depleted of TCRalphabeta T cells and CD19 B cells. The children who served as transplant recipients had been given grafts of TCRalphabeta/CD19-depleted allogeneic hematopoietic cells. Turning to this clonotype: Its recognized antigen is unknown. Base qualities were left out, and no much larger clone turns up one base away.

Library generation was performed with PCR. Instrument used: Illumina HiSeq 2500. TCR libraries were prepared with molecular barcoding, using unique molecular identifiers to normalize TCRbeta repertoire quantification. The public reads were quality trimmed at Q25 with fastp and then assembled into clones with MiXCR by TCRdb, keeping productive beta chains. Duplicate CDR3 protein sequences are folded into a single record with the most common DNA and genes. Present in this sample are 780,000 or so distinct CDR3 sequences, roughly 16% of which were seen just once. The biggest ten clones account for approximately 4.5% of the sample.

The rearrangement combines TRBV12-3 or TRBV12-4 with TRBJ1-2, with the identity of the D gene unclear. The origin of this receptor is a male patient under 18 who had a stem cell transplant for acute lymphoblastic leukemia, so the T cells may come from the graft donor. The input for sequencing was PBMCs, mostly from graft donor cells, taken 360 days after TCRalphabeta/CD19-depleted stem cell transplant. This receptor has the CDR3 CASREGGGYTF. Here is the DNA: TGTGCCAGCAGGGAAGGTGGTGGCTACACCTTC.